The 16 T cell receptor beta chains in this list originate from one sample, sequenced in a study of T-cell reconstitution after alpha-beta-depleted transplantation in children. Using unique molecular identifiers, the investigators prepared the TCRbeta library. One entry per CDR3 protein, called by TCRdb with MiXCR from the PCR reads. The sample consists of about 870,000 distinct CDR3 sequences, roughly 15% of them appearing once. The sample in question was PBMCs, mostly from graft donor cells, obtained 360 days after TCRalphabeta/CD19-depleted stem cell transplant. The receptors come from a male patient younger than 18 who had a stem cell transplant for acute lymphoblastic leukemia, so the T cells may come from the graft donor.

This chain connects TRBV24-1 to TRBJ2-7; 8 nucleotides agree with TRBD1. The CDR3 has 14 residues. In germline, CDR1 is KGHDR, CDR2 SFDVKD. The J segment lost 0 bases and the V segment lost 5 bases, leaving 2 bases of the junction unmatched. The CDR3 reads CATSGTGSSYEQYF. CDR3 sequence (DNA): TGTGCCACCAGTGGGACAGGGAGCTCCTACGAGCAGTACTTC.

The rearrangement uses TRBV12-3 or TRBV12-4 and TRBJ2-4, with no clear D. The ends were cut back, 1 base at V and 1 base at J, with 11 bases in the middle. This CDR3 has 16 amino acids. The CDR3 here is CASSLVGLWAKNIQYF. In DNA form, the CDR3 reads TGTGCCAGCAGTTTAGTCGGATTATGGGCCAAAAACATTCAGTACTTC.

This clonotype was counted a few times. The CDR3 DNA reads as TGCAGCGTTGTGCAGGGTACGGGTGGCTACACCTTC. Translation gives CSVVQGTGGYTF. The V and J genes are TRBV29-1 and TRBJ1-2; weak D call: TRBD1 (5 bases). The CDR3 consists of 12 residues. CDR1 SQVTM and CDR2 ANQGSEA come from the germline V gene. Trimming shortened V by 4 bases and J by 7 bases, and 13 bases separated the two germline ends.

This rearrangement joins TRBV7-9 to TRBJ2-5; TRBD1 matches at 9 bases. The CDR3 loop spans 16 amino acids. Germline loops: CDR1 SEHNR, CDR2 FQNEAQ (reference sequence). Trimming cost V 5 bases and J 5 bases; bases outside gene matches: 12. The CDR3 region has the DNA TGTGCCAGCAGCATATCCGGGACAGGGTCGTGGGAGACCCAGTACTTC. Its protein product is CASSISGTGSWETQYF.

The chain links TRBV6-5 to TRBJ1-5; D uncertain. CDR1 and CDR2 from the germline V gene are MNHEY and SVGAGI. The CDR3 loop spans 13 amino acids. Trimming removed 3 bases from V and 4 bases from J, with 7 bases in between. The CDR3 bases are TGTGCCAGCAGTTATAATCCAAATCAGCCCCAGCATTTT. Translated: CASSYNPNQPQHF.

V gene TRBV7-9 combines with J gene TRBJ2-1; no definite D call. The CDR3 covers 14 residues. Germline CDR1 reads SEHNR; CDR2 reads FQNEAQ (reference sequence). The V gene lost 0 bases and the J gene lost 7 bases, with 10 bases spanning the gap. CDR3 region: CASSLAGSRNEQFF. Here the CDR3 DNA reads TGTGCCAGCAGCTTAGCGGGATCCCGTAATGAGCAGTTCTTC.

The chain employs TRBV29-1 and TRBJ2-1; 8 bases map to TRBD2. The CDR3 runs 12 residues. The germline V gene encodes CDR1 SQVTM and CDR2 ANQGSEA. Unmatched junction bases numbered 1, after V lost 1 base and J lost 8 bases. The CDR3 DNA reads TGCAGCGTTGAAGGGACTAGCCATGAGCAGTTCTTC. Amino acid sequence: CSVEGTSHEQFF.

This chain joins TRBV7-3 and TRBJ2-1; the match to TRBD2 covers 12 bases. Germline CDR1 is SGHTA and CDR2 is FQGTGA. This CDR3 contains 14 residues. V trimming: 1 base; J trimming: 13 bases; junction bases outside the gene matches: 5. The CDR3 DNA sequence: TGTGCCAGCAGCTTAAGGGCTAGCGGGAGGGATCAGTTCTTC. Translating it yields CASSLRASGRDQFF.

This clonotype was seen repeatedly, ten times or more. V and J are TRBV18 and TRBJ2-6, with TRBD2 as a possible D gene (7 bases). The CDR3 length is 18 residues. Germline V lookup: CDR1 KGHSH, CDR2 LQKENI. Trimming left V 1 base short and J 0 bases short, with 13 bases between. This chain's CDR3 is CASSPRRGRDSGANVLTF. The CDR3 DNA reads TGTGCCAGCTCACCACGAAGGGGGAGGGACTCTGGGGCCAACGTCCTGACTTTC.

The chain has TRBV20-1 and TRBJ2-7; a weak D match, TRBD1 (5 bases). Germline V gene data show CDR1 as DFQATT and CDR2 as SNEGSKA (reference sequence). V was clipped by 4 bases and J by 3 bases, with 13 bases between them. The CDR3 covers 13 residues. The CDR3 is CSATDIINYEQYF. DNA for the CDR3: TGCAGTGCTACGGACATAATTAACTACGAGCAGTACTTC.

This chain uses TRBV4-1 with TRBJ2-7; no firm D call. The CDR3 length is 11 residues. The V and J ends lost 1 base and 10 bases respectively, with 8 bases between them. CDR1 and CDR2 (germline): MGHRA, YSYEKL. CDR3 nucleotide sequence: TGCGCCAGCAGCCAAGCGGTCTACCAGTACTTC. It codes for CASSQAVYQYF.

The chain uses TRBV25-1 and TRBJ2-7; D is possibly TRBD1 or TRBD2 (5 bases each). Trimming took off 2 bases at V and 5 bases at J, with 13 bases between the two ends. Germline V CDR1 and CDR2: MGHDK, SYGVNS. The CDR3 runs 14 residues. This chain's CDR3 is CASSEIRESHEQYF. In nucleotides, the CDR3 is TGTGCCAGCAGTGAAATCAGGGAGAGTCACGAGCAGTACTTC.

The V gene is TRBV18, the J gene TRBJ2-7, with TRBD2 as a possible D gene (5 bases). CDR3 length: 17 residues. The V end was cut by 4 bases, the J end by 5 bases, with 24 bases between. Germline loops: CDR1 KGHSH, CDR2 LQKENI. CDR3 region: CASSLHGTGIPPDEQYF. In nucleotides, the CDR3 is TGTGCCAGCTCACTCCACGGCACCGGGATCCCTCCGGACGAGCAGTACTTC.

The CDR3 reads CASSLNVAMNTEAFF. In nucleotides, the CDR3 is TGCGCCAGCAGCTTGAACGTGGCCATGAACACTGAAGCTTTCTTT. V and J are TRBV5-1 and TRBJ1-1; D call uncertain. This CDR3 spans 15 amino acids. Trimming removed 1 base from V and 0 bases from J, with 10 bases in between. The germline V gene has CDR1 SGHRS and CDR2 YFSETQ. The variable domain in full, with the rest retrieved from reference TRBV5-1 and TRBJ1-1, is KAGVTQTPRYLIKTRGQQVTLSCSPISGHRSVSWYQQTPGQGLQFLFEYFSETQRNKGNFPGRFSGRQFSNSRSEMNVSTLELGDSALYLCASSLNVAMNTEAFFGQGTRLTVV.

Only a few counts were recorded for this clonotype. DNA for the CDR3: TGTGCCATCATGGATGCCGGGGGCATAGAAGCTTTCTTT. Amino acid sequence: CAIMDAGGIEAFF. The V and J genes are TRBV10-3 and TRBJ1-1; a weak D match, TRBD1 (6 bases). The germline V and J ends were trimmed by 7 bases and 8 bases, with 17 bases remaining between them. The germline gives CDR1 ENHRY, CDR2 SYGVKD. This CDR3 is built from 13 residues.

Here the CDR3 DNA reads TGTGCCAGCAGTAGCAGAGGCCCCTACGAGCAGTACTTC. Protein: CASSSRGPYEQYF. The chain combines TRBV12-3 or TRBV12-4 with TRBJ2-7; D call uncertain. The CDR3 sequence is 13 residues long. V was pared by 5 bases and J by 2 bases, with 10 bases between.